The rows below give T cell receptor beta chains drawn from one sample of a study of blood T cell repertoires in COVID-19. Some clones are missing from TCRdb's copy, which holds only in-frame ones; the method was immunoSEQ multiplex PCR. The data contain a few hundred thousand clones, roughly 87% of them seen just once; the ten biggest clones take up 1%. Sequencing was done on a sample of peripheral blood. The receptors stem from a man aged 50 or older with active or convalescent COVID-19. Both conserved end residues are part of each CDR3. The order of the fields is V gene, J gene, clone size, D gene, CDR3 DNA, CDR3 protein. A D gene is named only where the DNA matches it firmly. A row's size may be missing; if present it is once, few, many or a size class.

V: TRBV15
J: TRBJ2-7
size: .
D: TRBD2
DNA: TGTGCCACCAGCAGAGATCTAGCGGGGGGGCACGAGCAGTACTTC
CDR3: CATSRDLAGGHEQYF

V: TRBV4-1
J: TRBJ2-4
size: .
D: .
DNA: TGCGCCAGCAGCCCCGGTACCAGGCCTTTGGCCAAAAACATTCAGTACTTC
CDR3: CASSPGTRPLAKNIQYF

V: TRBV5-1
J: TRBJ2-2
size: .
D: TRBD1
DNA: TGCGCCAGCAGCTTGGATGGGACAGGGAATGTCGCCGGGGAGCTGTTTTTT
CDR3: CASSLDGTGNVAGELFF

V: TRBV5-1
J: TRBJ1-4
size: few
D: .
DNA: TGCGCCAGCAGCCTGACAGCTAATGAAAAACTGTTTTTT
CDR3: CASSLTANEKLFF

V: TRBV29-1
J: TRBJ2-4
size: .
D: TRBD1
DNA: TGCAGCGTTGAAACGAACAGGGGGCCGTGGGACATTCAGTACTTC
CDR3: CSVETNRGPWDIQYF

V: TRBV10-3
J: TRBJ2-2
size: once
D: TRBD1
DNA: TGTGCCATCAGTGGATCAGGGGGCGTTTTCACCGGGGAGCTGTTTTTT
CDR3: CAISGSGGVFTGELFF

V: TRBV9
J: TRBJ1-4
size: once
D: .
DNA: TGTGCCAGCAGCGTAGGGGGTCCAGGGAACGGTGAAAAACTGTTTTTT
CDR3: CASSVGGPGNGEKLFF

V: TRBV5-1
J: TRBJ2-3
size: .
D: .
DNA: TGCGCCAGCAGCCTTAGCACAGATACGCAGTATTTT
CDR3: CASSLSTDTQYF

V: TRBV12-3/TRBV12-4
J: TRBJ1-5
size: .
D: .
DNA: TGTGCCAGCAGTTTCGACAGTCAGCCCCAGCATTTT
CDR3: CASSFDSQPQHF

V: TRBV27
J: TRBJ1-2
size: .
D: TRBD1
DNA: TGTGCCAGCAGAGGCGCAGGGGGCTTCGATGGCTACACCTTC
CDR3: CASRGAGGFDGYTF

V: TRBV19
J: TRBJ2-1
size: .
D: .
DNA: TGTGCCAGTAGTTTACTAGTCGGGTCCTACAATGAGCAGTTCTTC
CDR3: CASSLLVGSYNEQFF

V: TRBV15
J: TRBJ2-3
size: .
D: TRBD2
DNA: TGTGCCACCAGCAGACCAGGACTAGCGGGGGGGCTGTATACGCAGTATTTT
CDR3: CATSRPGLAGGLYTQYF

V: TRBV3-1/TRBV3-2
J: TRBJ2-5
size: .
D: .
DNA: TGTGCCAGCGGGGGCGGTCAAGAGACCCAGTACTTC
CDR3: CASGGGQETQYF

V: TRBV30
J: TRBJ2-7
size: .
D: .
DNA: TGTGCCTGGAGTCTAAACTACGAGCAGTACTTC
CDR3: CAWSLNYEQYF

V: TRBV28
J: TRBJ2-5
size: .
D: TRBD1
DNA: TGTGCCAGCAGTCCACTGACAGGGTATGGGCAAGAGACCCAGTACTTC
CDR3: CASSPLTGYGQETQYF

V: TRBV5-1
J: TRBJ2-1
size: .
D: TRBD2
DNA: TGCGCCAGCAGCTTACTACTAGCGGGGGGGTCGGAGGAGCAGTTCTTC
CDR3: CASSLLLAGGSEEQFF

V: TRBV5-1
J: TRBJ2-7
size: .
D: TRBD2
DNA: TGCGCCAGCAGCTCGGGGACTAGCGGGAGATCTGACGAGCAGTACTTC
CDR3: CASSSGTSGRSDEQYF

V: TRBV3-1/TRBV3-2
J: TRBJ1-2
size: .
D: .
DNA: TGTGCCAGCAGCCAAGAAGAGGGCTATGGCTACACCTTC
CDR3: CASSQEEGYGYTF

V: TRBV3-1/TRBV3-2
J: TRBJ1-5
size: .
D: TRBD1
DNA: TGTGCCAGCAGCCCTCGACAGGGGGCCGATCAGCCCCAGCATTTT
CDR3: CASSPRQGADQPQHF

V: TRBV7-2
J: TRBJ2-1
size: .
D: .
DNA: TGTGCCAGCGGAAAGGAGGGGGCGGCCCAGTTCTTC
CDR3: CASGKEGAAQFF

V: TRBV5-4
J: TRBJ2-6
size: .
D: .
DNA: TGTGCCAGCAGCCACCGGGACAATGTCTCTGGGGCCAACGTCCTGACTTTC
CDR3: CASSHRDNVSGANVLTF

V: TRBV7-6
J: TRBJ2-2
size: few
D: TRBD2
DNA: TGTGCCAGCAGCTTTACTAGCGCCAAAGACACCGGGGAGCTGTTTTTT
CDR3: CASSFTSAKDTGELFF

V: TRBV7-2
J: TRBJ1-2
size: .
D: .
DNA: TGTGCCAGTGGCCGGTGGAGACAGAACTATGGCTACACCTTC
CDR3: CASGRWRQNYGYTF

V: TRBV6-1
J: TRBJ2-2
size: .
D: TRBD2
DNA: TGTGCCAGCAGTGAAGGGAGGGGAAGTATTAGCGGGGAACTGTTTTTT
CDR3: CASSEGRGSISGELFF

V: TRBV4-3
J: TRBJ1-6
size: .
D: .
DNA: TGCGCCAGCAGCCAAGTTGTAGGACCGGGGAGTCTTAATTCACCCCTCCACTTT
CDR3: CASSQVVGPGSLNSPLHF

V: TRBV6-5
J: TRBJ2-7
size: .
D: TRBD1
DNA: TGTGCCAGCAGTTGGACAGGGGTCGGCTACGAGCAGTACTTC
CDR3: CASSWTGVGYEQYF

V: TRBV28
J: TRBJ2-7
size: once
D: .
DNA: TGTGCCAGCAGTTTAGCGGGCAGGGGAAAGTACGAGCAGTACTTC
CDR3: CASSLAGRGKYEQYF

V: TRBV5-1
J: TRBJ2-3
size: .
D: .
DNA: TGCGCCAGCGGGTTCGGGCGGGGAATAAGCACAGATACGCAGTATTTT
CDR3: CASGFGRGISTDTQYF

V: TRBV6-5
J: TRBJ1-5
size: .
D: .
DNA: TGTGCCAGCAGTCGACAGTCCGATGGCAATCAGCCCCAGCATTTT
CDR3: CASSRQSDGNQPQHF

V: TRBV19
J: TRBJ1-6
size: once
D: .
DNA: TGTGCCAGTAGTATATCGCGGAAAGGCGATTCACCCCTCCACTTT
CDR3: CASSISRKGDSPLHF

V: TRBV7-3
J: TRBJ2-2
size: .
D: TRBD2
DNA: TGTGCCAGCAGCTCCGGACTAGCGGGAGTTAGCGCCGGGGAGCTGTTTTTT
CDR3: CASSSGLAGVSAGELFF

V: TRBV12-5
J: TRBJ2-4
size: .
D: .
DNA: TGTGCTAGTGGTTTCCTGCGACAGGTGTGGATTCAGTACTTC
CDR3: CASGFLRQVWIQYF

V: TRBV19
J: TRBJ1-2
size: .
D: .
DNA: TGTGCCAGTTCAGGCAGGGATGGCTACACCTTC
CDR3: CASSGRDGYTF

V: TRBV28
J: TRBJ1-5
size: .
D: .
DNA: TGTGCCAGCAGCGCAAGCGGGGCGTTTAATCAGCCCCAGCATTTT
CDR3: CASSASGAFNQPQHF

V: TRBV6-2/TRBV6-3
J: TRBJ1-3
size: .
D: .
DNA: TGTGCCAGCAGTTACGCGCGGCCTGGAAACACCATATATTTT
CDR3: CASSYARPGNTIYF

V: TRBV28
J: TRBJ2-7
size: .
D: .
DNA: TGTGCCAGCAGTCTACCCGGGACACGGAAACTCGAGCAGTACTTC
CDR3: CASSLPGTRKLEQYF

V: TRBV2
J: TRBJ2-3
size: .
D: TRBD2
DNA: TGTGCCAGCAGTACGGCGGGAGGGGGGGATACGCAGTATTTT
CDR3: CASSTAGGGDTQYF

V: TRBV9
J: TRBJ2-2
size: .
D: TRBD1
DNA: TGTGCCAGCAGGCCCGGACAGGCGAACACCGGGGAGCTGTTTTTT
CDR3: CASRPGQANTGELFF

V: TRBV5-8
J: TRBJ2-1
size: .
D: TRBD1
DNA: TGTGCCAGCAGCTTGGGGACAGGGGCCTACAATGAGCAGTTCTTC
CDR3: CASSLGTGAYNEQFF

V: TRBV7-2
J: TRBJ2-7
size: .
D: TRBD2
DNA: TGTGCCAGCAGCTTGGGACTAACGGGAGGGGAGCAGTACTTC
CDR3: CASSLGLTGGEQYF

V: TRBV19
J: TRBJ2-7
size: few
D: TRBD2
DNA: TGTGCCAGTAGCTTCTGGACTAGCGGGAGTCACTACGAGCAGTACTTC
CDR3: CASSFWTSGSHYEQYF

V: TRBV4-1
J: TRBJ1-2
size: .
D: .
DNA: TGCGCCAGCGGCGCGACCCCGGGGGACTATGGCTACACCTTC
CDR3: CASGATPGDYGYTF

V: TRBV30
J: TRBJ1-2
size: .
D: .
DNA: TGTGCCCGCAGTCCCGGCCTCGGGTATGGCTACACCTTC
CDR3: CARSPGLGYGYTF

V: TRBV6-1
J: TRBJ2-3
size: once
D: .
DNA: TGTGCCAGCAGTGAAGCGCACAGGCGAGTAAGCACAGATACGCAGTATTTT
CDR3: CASSEAHRRVSTDTQYF

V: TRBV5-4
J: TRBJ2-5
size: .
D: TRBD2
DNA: TGTGCCAGCAGCTCCGCGACTAGCGGGAGGGCCTCAGAGACCCAGTACTTC
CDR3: CASSSATSGRASETQYF